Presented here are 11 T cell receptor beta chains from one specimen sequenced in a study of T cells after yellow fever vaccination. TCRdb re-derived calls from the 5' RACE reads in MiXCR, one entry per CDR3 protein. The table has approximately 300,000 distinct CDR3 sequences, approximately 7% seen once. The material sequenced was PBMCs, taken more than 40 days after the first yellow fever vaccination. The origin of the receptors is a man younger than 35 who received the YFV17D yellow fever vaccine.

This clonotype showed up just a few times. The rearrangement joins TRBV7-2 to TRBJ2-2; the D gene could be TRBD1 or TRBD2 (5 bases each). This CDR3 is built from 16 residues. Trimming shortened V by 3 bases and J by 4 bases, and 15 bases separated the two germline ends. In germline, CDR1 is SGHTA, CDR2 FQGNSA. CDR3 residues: CASSFLGVGVTGELFF. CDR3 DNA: TGTGCCAGCAGCTTTTTGGGGGTGGGGGTCACCGGGGAGCTGTTTTTT. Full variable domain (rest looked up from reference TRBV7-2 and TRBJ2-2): GAGVSQSPSNKVTEKGKDVELRCDPISGHTALYWYRQSLGQGLEFLIYFQGNSAPDKSGLPSDRFSAERTGGSVSTLTIQRTQQEDSAVYLCASSFLGVGVTGELFFGEGSRLTVL.

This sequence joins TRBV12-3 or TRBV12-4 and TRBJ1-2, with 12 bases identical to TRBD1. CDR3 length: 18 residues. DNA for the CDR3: TGTACCTTCAGCTCACCTACGAACATCGGGACAGGGGGCCGTGGCTACACCTTC. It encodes CTFSSPTNIGTGGRGYTF.

CDR3 in amino acids: CSARHRTSGGQETQYF. CDR3 nucleotides: TGCAGTGCTAGACACCGGACTAGCGGGGGGCAAGAGACCCAGTACTTC. The chain has TRBV20-1 and TRBJ2-5; 14 bases align to TRBD2. The CDR3 spans 16 residues. Germline CDR1 and CDR2: DFQATT and SNEGSKA (reference sequence). Trimming at V came to 2 bases and at J to 2 bases, leaving 4 bases not matched to a gene.

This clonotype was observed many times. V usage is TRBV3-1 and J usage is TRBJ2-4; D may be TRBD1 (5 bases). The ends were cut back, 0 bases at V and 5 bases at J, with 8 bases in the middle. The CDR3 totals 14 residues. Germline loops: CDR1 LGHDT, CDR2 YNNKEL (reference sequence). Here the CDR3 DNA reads TGTGCCAGCAGCCAAGAGGGGCTACAAAACATTCAGTACTTC. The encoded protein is CASSQEGLQNIQYF.

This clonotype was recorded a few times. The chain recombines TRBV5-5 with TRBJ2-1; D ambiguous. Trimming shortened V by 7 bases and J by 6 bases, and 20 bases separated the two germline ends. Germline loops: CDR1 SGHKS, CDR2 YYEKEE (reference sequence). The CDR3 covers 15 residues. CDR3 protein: CASRLDVVHFNEQFF. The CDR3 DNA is TGTGCCAGCCGCCTTGACGTGGTACACTTCAATGAGCAGTTCTTC. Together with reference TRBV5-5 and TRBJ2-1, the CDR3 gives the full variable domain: DAGVTQSPTHLIKTRGQQVTLRCSPISGHKSVSWYQQVLGQGPQFIFQYYEKEERGRGNFPDRFSARQFPNYSSELNVNALLLGDSALYLCASRLDVVHFNEQFFGPGTRLTVL.

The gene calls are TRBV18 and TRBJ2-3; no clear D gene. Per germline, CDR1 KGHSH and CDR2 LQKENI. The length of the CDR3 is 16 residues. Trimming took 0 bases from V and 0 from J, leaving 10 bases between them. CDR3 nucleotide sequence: TGTGCCAGCTCACCACCGACCAGATACAGCACAGATACGCAGTATTTT. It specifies CASSPPTRYSTDTQYF. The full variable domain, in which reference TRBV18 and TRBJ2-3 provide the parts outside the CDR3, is NAGVMQNPRHLVRRRGQEARLRCSPMKGHSHVYWYRQLPEEGLKFMVYLQKENIIDESGMPKERFSAEFPKEGPSILRIQQVVRGDSAAYFCASSPPTRYSTDTQYFGPGTRLTVL.

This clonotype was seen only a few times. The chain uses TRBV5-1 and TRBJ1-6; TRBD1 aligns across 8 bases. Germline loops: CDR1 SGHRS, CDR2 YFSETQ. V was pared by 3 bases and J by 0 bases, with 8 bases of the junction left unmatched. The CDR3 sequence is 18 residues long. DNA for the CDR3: TGCGCCAGCAGCTCTTCAGGACAGGGAACCTCCTATAATTCACCCCTCCACTTT. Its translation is CASSSSGQGTSYNSPLHF.

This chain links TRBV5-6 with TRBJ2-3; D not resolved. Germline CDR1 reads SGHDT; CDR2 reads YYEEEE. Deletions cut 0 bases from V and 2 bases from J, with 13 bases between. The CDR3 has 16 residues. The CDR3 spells CASSLGLVQPTDTQYF. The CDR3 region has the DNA TGTGCCAGCAGCTTGGGGTTAGTGCAACCCACAGATACGCAGTATTTT.

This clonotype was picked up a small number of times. Written as DNA, the CDR3 is TGCAGCGTTTGGGACGCGACTAACTATGGCTACACCTTC. Amino acid sequence: CSVWDATNYGYTF. The genes are TRBV29-1 and TRBJ1-2, with D possibly being TRBD1 (5 bases). Germline CDR1 is SQVTM and CDR2 is ANQGSEA. V was clipped by 5 bases and J by 0 bases, with 10 bases between them. This CDR3 is 13 amino acids long.

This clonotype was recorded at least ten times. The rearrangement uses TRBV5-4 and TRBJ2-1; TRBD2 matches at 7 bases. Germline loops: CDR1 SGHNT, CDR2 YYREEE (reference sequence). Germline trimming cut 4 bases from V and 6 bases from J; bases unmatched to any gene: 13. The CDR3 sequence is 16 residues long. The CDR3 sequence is CASSTNGLVPSNEQFF. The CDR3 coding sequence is TGTGCCAGCAGCACTAACGGACTAGTCCCATCCAATGAGCAGTTCTTC.

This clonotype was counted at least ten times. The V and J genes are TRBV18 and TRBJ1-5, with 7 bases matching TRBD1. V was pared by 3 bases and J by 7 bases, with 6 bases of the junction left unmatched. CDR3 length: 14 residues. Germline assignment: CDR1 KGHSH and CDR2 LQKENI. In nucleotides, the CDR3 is TGTGCCAGCTCACCGACAGGGAAGGACCAGCCCCAGCATTTT. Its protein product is CASSPTGKDQPQHF.